The rows below give T cell receptor beta chains drawn from one sample of a study of shared clonotypes between healthy human individuals. TCRdb's copy holds only in-frame clones and misses some; the assay was immunoSEQ multiplex PCR. The sample has fewer than 1 million clones, about 96% seen once. Sequencing was carried out using naive CD8+ T cells sorted from blood. The receptors come from a man aged 25-45 years in good health. CDR3s include the opening cysteine and the closing phenylalanine or tryptophan. Each record gives: J gene, D gene, V gene, CDR3 protein, CDR3 DNA. A D gene is named only where the DNA matches it firmly.

TRBJ2-1	TRBD2	TRBV13	CASSPVAGGGNEQFF	TGTGCCAGCAGCCCTGTAGCGGGCGGGGGGAATGAGCAGTTCTTC
TRBJ2-1	.	TRBV7-7	CASSLGPTREQFF	TGTGCTAGCAGCTTAGGACCCACTCGTGAGCAGTTCTTC
TRBJ1-5	.	TRBV28	CASSLETDVMLPQHF	TGTGCCAGCAGTTTGGAGACGGACGTAATGTTGCCCCAGCATTTT
TRBJ2-2	.	TRBV18	CASSTGQKTGELFF	TGTGCCAGCTCAACTGGACAGAAAACCGGGGAGCTGTTTTTT
TRBJ1-1	.	TRBV27	CASSPWPDHTEAFF	TGTGCCAGCAGTCCCTGGCCGGACCACACTGAAGCTTTCTTT
TRBJ2-1	.	TRBV6-5	CASSSPRRGNEQFF	TGTGCCAGCAGTTCCCCCCGCAGGGGCAATGAGCAGTTCTTC
TRBJ2-3	TRBD2	TRBV4-1	CASSQLPGLAGETDTQYF	TGCGCCAGCAGCCAACTCCCAGGACTAGCGGGAGAAACAGATACGCAGTATTTT
TRBJ1-2	TRBD1	TRBV7-8	CASSLGQGAGGYTF	TGTGCCAGCAGCTTGGGACAGGGGGCGGGTGGCTACACCTTC
TRBJ2-6	.	TRBV7-9	CASSLGGLGANVLTF	TGTGCCAGCAGCTTAGGTGGACTTGGGGCCAACGTCCTGACTTTC
TRBJ2-4	.	TRBV2	CASKEKATLAKNIQYF	TGTGCCAGCAAGGAGAAGGCAACCCTAGCCAAAAACATTCAGTACTTC
TRBJ2-6	.	TRBV27	CASSSSISGANVLTF	TGTGCCAGCAGTTCGTCCATATCTGGGGCCAACGTCCTGACTTTC
TRBJ2-7	TRBD1	TRBV2	CASSADRGTYEQYF	TGTGCCAGCAGTGCTGACAGGGGCACCTACGAGCAGTACTTC
TRBJ1-1	.	TRBV6-6	CASSYGSEAFF	TGTGCCAGCAGTTACGGTTCTGAAGCTTTCTTT
TRBJ2-1	.	TRBV7-9	CASSPFDEQFF	TGTGCCAGCAGCCCCTTTGATGAGCAGTTCTTC
TRBJ2-3	TRBD2	TRBV29-1	CSVTSGSTDTQYF	TGCAGCGTCACTAGCGGGAGTACAGATACGCAGTATTTT
TRBJ1-2	.	TRBV27	CASSSGHRPEGYTF	TGTGCCAGCAGTTCCGGACACAGGCCTGAGGGCTACACCTTC